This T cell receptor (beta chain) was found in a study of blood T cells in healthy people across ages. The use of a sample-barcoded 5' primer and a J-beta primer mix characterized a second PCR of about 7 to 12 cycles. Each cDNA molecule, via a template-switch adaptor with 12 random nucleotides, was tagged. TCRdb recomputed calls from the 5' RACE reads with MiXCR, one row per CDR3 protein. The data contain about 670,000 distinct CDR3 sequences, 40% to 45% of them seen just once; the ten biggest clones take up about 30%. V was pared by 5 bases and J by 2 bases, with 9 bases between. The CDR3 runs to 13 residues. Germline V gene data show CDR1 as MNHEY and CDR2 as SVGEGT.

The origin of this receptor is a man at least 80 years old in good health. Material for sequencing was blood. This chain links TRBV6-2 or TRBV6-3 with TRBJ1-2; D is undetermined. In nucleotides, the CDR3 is TGTGCCAGCAGTAACGGAGCCAACTATGGCTACACCTTC. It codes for CASSNGANYGYTF.